One and the same sample provided the 3 T cell receptor beta chains below, sequenced in a study of T cells expressing NK-cell markers. From the 5' RACE reads, TCRdb lists one entry per CDR3 protein and no DNA. This repertoire includes 400,000 to 500,000 distinct CDR3 sequences. Sequencing was done on a sample of blood T cells: a sorted CD56 or NKG2C T cell subset, CD4+ or CD8+ T cells, or bulk PBMC T cells (not recorded which). The receptors shown here come from a woman aged 18 to 75 in good health.

V usage is TRBV29-1 and J usage is TRBJ2-1; lacking DNA, the TRBD1 call made by TCRdb goes unchecked. CDR3 length: 12 amino acids. Germline V lookup: CDR1 SQVTM, CDR2 ANQGSEA. CDR3 loop: CSGVGTWNEQFF.

J is TRBJ2-2 and V is TRBV6-5; TCRdb picks TRBD2, but there is no DNA to check that call. This CDR3 has 18 amino acids. Germline V gives CDR1 MNHEY, CDR2 SVGAGI. The CDR3 sequence is CASSYSWTSGRGHGELFF.

The V call is TRBV29-1, the J call TRBJ2-1. CDR3 length: 14 residues. The germline CDR1 and CDR2 sequences are SQVTM and ANQGSEA. The CDR3 reads CSGRVGSSYNEQFF.